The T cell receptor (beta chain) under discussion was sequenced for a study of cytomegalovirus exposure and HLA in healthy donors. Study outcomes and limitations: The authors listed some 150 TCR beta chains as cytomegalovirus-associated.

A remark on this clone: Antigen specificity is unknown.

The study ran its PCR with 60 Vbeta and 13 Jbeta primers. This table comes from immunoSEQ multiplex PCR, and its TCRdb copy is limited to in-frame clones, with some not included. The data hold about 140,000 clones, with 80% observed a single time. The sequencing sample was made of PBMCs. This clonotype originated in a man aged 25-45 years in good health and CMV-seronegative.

CDR3 residues: CASGGRDRLGEQYF. Written as DNA, the CDR3 is TGTGCCAGCGGTGGGCGAGACAGGCTGGGCGAGCAGTACTTC. The chain uses TRBV19 and TRBJ2-7; possibly TRBD1 for D (6 bases). V lost 9 bases and J lost 6, with 21 bases in between. Per germline, CDR1 LNHDA and CDR2 SQIVND (reference sequence). CDR3 length: 14 residues.